The 27 T cell receptor beta chains given below trace back to one sample, sequenced in a study of control samples from healthy donors and cancer patients (TCRdb year 2020). Receptors were amplified or captured by the immunoSEQ multiplex PCR assay. The table was pulled from immuneACCESS by TCRdb, which kept in-frame rearrangements only. Such tables lose some clones; where checked, under half of the loss comes from unresolved V genes, and the rest has no known cause. The sample contains about 180,000 clones, 90% of them found a single time. The ten largest account for 1.4% of the sample. Input material: blood. The receptor source for this set is a woman between 45 and 60 years old in good health.

The V and J genes are TRBV27 and TRBJ1-4, with D tentatively TRBD1 (6 bases). Germline V CDR1 and CDR2: MNHEY, SMNVEV (reference sequence). V shed 3 bases and J shed 8 bases, with 16 bases lying between them. This CDR3 comprises 15 residues. The DNA for the CDR3 is TGTGCCAGCAGTTTGATGGGGGCAGGACGCGAAAAACTGTTTTTT. Protein: CASSLMGAGREKLFF.

This clone was counted a few times. The V and J genes are TRBV6-4 and TRBJ1-5; 7 bases are a match to TRBD1. The CDR3 spans 15 residues. Germline CDR1 MRHNA, CDR2 SNTAGT. V lost 6 bases and J lost 11; bases outside the gene matches: 16. The CDR3 DNA sequence: TGTGCCAGCAGGGGGGACAGCGACCCCCATCCAGCCCAGCATTTT. This sequence encodes CASRGDSDPHPAQHF.

V is TRBV11-2 and J is TRBJ1-6; TRBD1 aligns across 8 bases. V lost 6 bases to trimming and J lost 13 bases; unmatched junction nucleotides: 8. The CDR3 extends over 13 amino acids. Per germline, CDR1 SGHAT and CDR2 FQNNGV. The CDR3 reads CASSSQTGDPLHF. For the CDR3, the DNA is TGTGCCAGCAGTTCGCAGACAGGGGATCCCCTCCACTTT.

This chain links TRBV5-1 with TRBJ1-4, with D unclear. CDR1 SGHRS and CDR2 YFSETQ come from the germline V gene. The CDR3 loop spans 16 amino acids. V was cut by 7 bases and J by 3 bases, with 19 bases left in between. CDR3 in amino acids: CASGPGSSVANEKLFF. CDR3 nucleotide sequence: TGCGCCAGCGGACCGGGTTCATCGGTGGCTAATGAAAAACTGTTTTTT.

The V and J genes are TRBV4-1 and TRBJ2-5; 9 bases line up with TRBD1. V dropped 1 base and J dropped 2; count of bases not matched to a gene: 8. CDR1 and CDR2 (germline): MGHRA, YSYEKL. This CDR3 spans 17 amino acids. As DNA, the CDR3 is TGCGCCAGCAGCCAAGCCACGACAGGGGGTTATCAAGAGACCCAGTACTTC. Translating gives CASSQATTGGYQETQYF.

This rearrangement joins TRBV28 to TRBJ2-1, with 11 bases fitting TRBD2. The CDR3 contains 16 residues. The germline CDR1 and CDR2 sequences are MDHEN and SYDVKM. V was pared by 5 bases and J by 4 bases, with 7 bases of the junction left unmatched. CDR3 coding DNA: TGTGCCAGCAGTACCGGGACTAGCGGAGGTTACAATGAGCAGTTCTTC. It yields the protein CASSTGTSGGYNEQFF.

The chain combines TRBV28 with TRBJ2-7; TRBD1 might be the D (6 bases). The CDR3 sequence is 14 residues long. V shed 2 bases and J shed 7 bases, with 15 bases lying between them. Germline assignment: CDR1 MDHEN and CDR2 SYDVKM. The CDR3 here is CASSLITRGREQYF. The CDR3 coding sequence is TGTGCCAGCAGTTTAATTACGAGGGGGAGAGAGCAGTACTTC.

The chain recombines TRBV7-2 with TRBJ2-7; no definite D call. V lost 6 bases to trimming and J lost 1 base, with 16 bases between them. CDR1 is SGHTA, CDR2 FQGNSA, per germline. This CDR3 is built from 15 residues. CDR3 sequence: CASRPDQAYSYEQYF. In DNA, the CDR3 is TGTGCCAGCAGACCGGACCAAGCCTATTCCTACGAGCAGTACTTC.

This chain's CDR3 is CASSVGAGGVAEKLFF. In nucleotides, the CDR3 is TGTGCCAGCAGCGTAGGGGCGGGCGGGGTTGCTGAAAAACTGTTTTTT. The rearrangement uses TRBV9 and TRBJ1-4; D not certain. Germline V gene data show CDR1 as SGDLS and CDR2 as YYNGEE. Between the trimmed V and J ends, which lost 0 bases and 7 bases, there was a span of 16 bases. The CDR3 contains 16 residues.

The chain recombines TRBV7-3 with TRBJ2-3; 7 bases align to TRBD2. With V trimmed by 5 bases and J by 4 bases, 6 bases remained unmatched. There are 14 residues in the CDR3. CDR1 and CDR2 from the germline V gene are SGHTA and FQGTGA. In DNA, the CDR3 is TGTGCCAGCAGCCCACAAACTAGCGCAGATACGCAGTATTTT. This translates into CASSPQTSADTQYF.

This rearrangement joins TRBV5-1 to TRBJ2-1, with 9 positions matching TRBD2. The CDR3 length is 16 residues. V was clipped by 4 bases and J by 5 bases; unmatched bases: 10. Germline V gene sequence: CDR1 SGHRS, CDR2 YFSETQ. CDR3 in amino acids: CASSKLSGGKNNEQFF. CDR3 DNA sequence: TGCGCCAGCAGCAAACTTAGCGGGGGTAAGAACAATGAGCAGTTCTTC.

In its sample, this clone was seen once. V gene TRBV28 combines with J gene TRBJ1-6, with 8 bases that match TRBD1. CDR3 length: 17 amino acids. CDR1 MDHEN and CDR2 SYDVKM come from the germline V gene. The ends lost 4 bases at V and 3 bases at J; junction bases unmatched: 8. The chain's CDR3 is CASSYSQGAGYNSPLHF. CDR3 nucleotide sequence: TGTGCCAGCAGTTACTCGCAGGGGGCGGGCTATAATTCACCCCTCCACTTT. The full variable domain, completed using reference TRBV28 and TRBJ1-6, is DVKVTQSSRYLVKRTGEKVFLECVQDMDHENMFWYRQDPGLGLRLIYFSYDVKMKEKGDIPEGYSVSREKKERFSLILESASTNQTSMYLCASSYSQGAGYNSPLHFGNGTRLTVT.

The CDR3 sequence: CASSPRTGSGNEQFF. CDR3 in DNA: TGTGCCAGCTCACCAAGGACAGGGTCTGGCAATGAGCAGTTCTTC. This rearrangement joins TRBV18 to TRBJ2-1, with 8 bases aligning to TRBD1. The length of the CDR3 is 15 residues. Per the germline V gene, CDR1 is KGHSH and CDR2 is LQKENI. V lost 2 bases to trimming and J lost 6 bases; unmatched junction nucleotides: 6. The full variable domain, in which reference TRBV18 and TRBJ2-1 provide the parts outside the CDR3, is NAGVMQNPRHLVRRRGQEARLRCSPMKGHSHVYWYRQLPEEGLKFMVYLQKENIIDESGMPKERFSAEFPKEGPSILRIQQVVRGDSAAYFCASSPRTGSGNEQFFGPGTRLTVL.

This clone was seen only once. CDR3 sequence reads: CASPGANVLTF. CDR3 coding DNA: TGTGCAAGTCCTGGGGCCAACGTCCTGACTTTC. The chain links TRBV12-2 to TRBJ2-6. TRBV12-2 is a recognized pseudogene. The CDR3 has 11 residues.

This chain links TRBV5-1 with TRBJ1-1; possibly TRBD1 for D (5 bases). V lost 6 bases and J 1 base, leaving 13 bases between the germline ends. This CDR3 spans 14 amino acids. From germline, CDR1 is SGHRS and CDR2 YFSETQ. Here the CDR3 reads CASTNLGQNTEAFF. The DNA of the CDR3 is TGCGCCAGCACCAATCTTGGACAGAACACTGAAGCTTTCTTT.

The chain uses TRBV5-6 and TRBJ2-5; D call uncertain. Germline loops: CDR1 SGHDT, CDR2 YYEEEE. The CDR3 is made up of 12 amino acids. With 0 bases removed from V and 4 bases from J, the gap between germline ends came to 4 bases. The CDR3 sequence: CASSLALETQYF. The CDR3 DNA reads as TGTGCCAGCAGCTTGGCTCTAGAGACCCAGTACTTC.

This chain joins TRBV7-3 and TRBJ1-6; TRBD1 aligns across 7 bases. The CDR3 consists of 19 residues. Germline CDR1 and CDR2: SGHTA and FQGTGA. Germline trimming cut 0 bases from V and 7 bases from J; bases unmatched to any gene: 15. The CDR3 nucleotides are TGTGCCAGCAGCTTAACGTTCGCGGTGGACAGGACGACGAATTCACCCCTCCACTTT. It codes for CASSLTFAVDRTTNSPLHF.

The chain has TRBV5-4 and TRBJ2-2, with D uncertain. Trimming cost V 0 bases and J 6 bases, with 0 bases left between them. CDR1 and CDR2 (germline): SGHNT, YYREEE (reference sequence). CDR3 length equals 11 residues. The CDR3 coding sequence is TGTGCCAGCAGCTTGGCCGGGGAGCTGTTTTTT. Translating gives CASSLAGELFF. Full variable domain (rest looked up from reference TRBV5-4 and TRBJ2-2): ETGVTQSPTHLIKTRGQQVTLRCSSQSGHNTVSWYQQALGQGPQFIFQYYREEENGRGNFPPRFSGLQFPNYSSELNVNALELDDSALYLCASSLAGELFFGEGSRLTVL.

The chain recombines TRBV5-1 with TRBJ1-6, with D uncertain. Germline V gives CDR1 SGHRS, CDR2 YFSETQ. Trimming took off 0 bases at V and 9 bases at J, with 13 bases between the two ends. CDR3 length: 15 residues. CDR3 loop: CASSLGGSDPSPLHF. In DNA form, the CDR3 reads TGCGCCAGCAGCTTGGGTGGGAGTGATCCTTCACCCCTCCACTTT.

This chain links TRBV12-3 or TRBV12-4 with TRBJ2-5, with D perhaps matching TRBD1 (6 bases). V was shortened by 6 bases and J by 7 bases, with 15 bases between the two germline ends. CDR3 length equals 13 residues. CDR3 in DNA: TGTGCCAGCAGCTCGGACAGCCTCGGGACCCAGTACTTC. It translates to CASSSDSLGTQYF.

In nucleotides, the CDR3 is TGTGCCAGCAGCGTATCCCCTAGCCAGACGGCAGATACGCAGTATTTT. Translated, it gives CASSVSPSQTADTQYF. The rearrangement uses TRBV9 and TRBJ2-3, with D tentatively TRBD2 (5 bases). CDR1 is SGDLS, CDR2 YYNGEE, per germline. There are 16 residues in the CDR3. Between the trimmed V and J ends, which lost 1 base and 4 bases, there was a span of 16 bases.

V usage is TRBV6-2 or TRBV6-3 and J usage is TRBJ2-1; D unresolved. This CDR3 is 11 amino acids long. V lost 6 bases to trimming and J lost 10 bases, with 10 bases between them. Germline V gene sequence: CDR1 MNHEY, CDR2 SVGEGT. In DNA form, the CDR3 reads TGTGCCAGCAGCCACTCGGGCGAGCAGTTCTTC. Its translation: CASSHSGEQFF.

V usage is TRBV16 and J usage is TRBJ2-7, with D tentatively TRBD2 (7 bases). The CDR3 spans 16 residues. V was shortened by 10 bases and J by 2 bases, with 24 bases between the two germline ends. The germline V gene has CDR1 KGHSY and CDR2 FQNENV. The CDR3, as DNA: TGTGCCATCTCAAAGGGGGGGCGCATAGGGACCTACGAGCAGTACTTC. This translates into CAISKGGRIGTYEQYF. Full variable domain (missing parts from reference TRBV16 and TRBJ2-7): GEEVAQTPKHLVRGEGQKAKLYCAPIKGHSYVFWYQQVLKNEFKFLISFQNENVFDETGMPKERFSAKCLPNSPCSLEIQATKLEDSAVYFCAISKGGRIGTYEQYFGPGTRLTVT.

The chain employs TRBV2 and TRBJ2-7; 7 nucleotides align to TRBD2. The V gene end was trimmed by 6 bases and the J gene end by 6 bases; junction bases not matched to a gene: 8. This CDR3 is built from 13 residues. CDR1 and CDR2 (germline): SNHLY, FYNNEI. As DNA, the CDR3 is TGTGCCAGCAGGGATGGACTAGTCGGCGAGCAGTACTTC. Its translation is CASRDGLVGEQYF. Complete variable domain (other parts from reference TRBV2 and TRBJ2-7): EPEVTQTPSHQVTQMGQEVILRCVPISNHLYFYWYRQILGQKVEFLVSFYNNEISEKSEIFDDQFSVERPDGSNFTLKIRSTKLEDSAMYFCASRDGLVGEQYFGPGTRLTVT.

This clone was observed a handful of times. This chain joins TRBV5-6 and TRBJ2-5; TRBD1 is a possible D gene (5 bases). CDR1 is SGHDT, CDR2 YYEEEE, per germline. Deletions cut 4 bases from V and 5 bases from J, with 15 bases between. The CDR3 extends over 14 amino acids. Here the CDR3 reads CASSVRQRTETQYF. Written as DNA, the CDR3 is TGTGCCAGCAGCGTACGACAGAGGACGGAGACCCAGTACTTC.

The chain's CDR3 is CAISVAVTEAFF. The CDR3 coding sequence is TGTGCCATCAGTGTGGCAGTCACTGAAGCTTTCTTT. The J gene is TRBJ1-1, the V gene TRBV10-3; D is unresolved. Trimming took 4 bases from V and 4 from J, leaving 7 bases between them. The germline V gene encodes CDR1 ENHRY and CDR2 SYGVKD. This CDR3 is built from 12 residues.

The chain links TRBV28 to TRBJ1-1; 9 bases line up with TRBD1. The CDR3 totals 19 residues. With V trimmed by 2 bases and J by 0 bases, 13 bases remained unmatched. Per the germline V gene, CDR1 is MDHEN and CDR2 is SYDVKM. The CDR3 region has the DNA TGTGCCAGCAGTTTAGAAAGGAACAGGGGGCTCCTAATGAACACTGAAGCTTTCTTT. It encodes CASSLERNRGLLMNTEAFF.